Included here is one TCR beta chain sequence, with context. Its matching antigen is unknown. Assay used: immunoSEQ multiplex PCR; TCRdb lists only in-frame clones, some missing. The table has around 70,000 clones, 85% seen once; the top ten hold 1.5% to 2%. The data are from a study of OX40 agonist ivuxolimab in advanced cancers. Study-wide findings and caveats: Not determined was the antigen specificity of the expanded peripheral T cells.

This CDR3 comprises 15 residues. The junction had 8 bases not matched to a gene; V was cut back by 7 bases and J by 2 bases. Germline CDR1 is MDHEN and CDR2 is SYDVKM. The chain is built from TRBV28 and TRBJ1-5, with 7 bases matching TRBD1. The sample consisted of CD4+ or CD8+ T cells sorted from blood, taken in a trial of the OX40 agonist ivuxolimab. The TCR originated in an adult with an advanced solid tumor such as melanoma, head and neck, liver or kidney cancer. The CDR3 DNA sequence: TGTGCCAGCACCGACTGGCAGGGGGGCAATCAGCCCCAGCATTTT. Protein: CASTDWQGGNQPQHF.